The 9 T cell receptor beta chains presented below share a single source sample, sequenced in a study of cytomegalovirus exposure and HLA in healthy donors. The PCR contained 60 Vbeta and 13 Jbeta primers. Libraries were prepared by immunoSEQ multiplex PCR; TCRdb keeps only in-frame clonotypes and omits some of them. The sample records 92,000 or so clones, about 66% being singletons. Sequences were obtained from PBMCs. These receptor sequences come from a woman between 50 and 59 years old in good health and CMV-seropositive.

The V and J genes are TRBV7-6 and TRBJ2-2; D gene ambiguous. From germline, CDR1 is SGHVS and CDR2 FNYEAQ. There are 12 residues in the CDR3. V was clipped by 6 bases and J by 4 bases, with 6 bases between them. CDR3 nucleotide sequence: TGTGCCAGCAGGACTTCCACCGGGGAGCTGTTTTTT. Protein sequence: CASRTSTGELFF.

The gene calls are TRBV28 and TRBJ2-4; a possible D gene is TRBD2 (6 bases). The V gene lost 3 bases and the J gene lost 2 bases, with 8 bases spanning the gap. Germline V lookup: CDR1 MDHEN, CDR2 SYDVKM. This CDR3 is 14 amino acids long. The CDR3 DNA reads TGTGCCAGCAGTTTGGGGGGAACCAAAAACATTCAGTACTTC. Translated: CASSLGGTKNIQYF.

The chain joins TRBV29-1 to TRBJ2-5; D is possibly TRBD2 (5 bases). The V end lost 7 bases, the J end lost 5 bases, and 14 bases lay between the germline ends. CDR1 SQVTM and CDR2 ANQGSEA come from the germline V gene. This CDR3 has 12 amino acids. Written as DNA, the CDR3 is TGCAGCGCCATGAGGAGAGGGGAGACCCAGTACTTC. As protein: CSAMRRGETQYF. Supplemented by reference TRBV29-1 and TRBJ2-5, the full variable domain reads SAVISQKPSRDICQRGTSLTIQCQVDSQVTMMFWYRQQPGQSLTLIATANQGSEATYESGFVIDKFPISRPNLTFSTLTVSNMSPEDSSIYLCSAMRRGETQYFGPGTRLLVL.

V is TRBV18 and J is TRBJ1-2; D remains ambiguous. With 3 bases removed from V and 4 bases from J, the gap between germline ends came to 15 bases. This CDR3 spans 15 amino acids. Per germline, CDR1 KGHSH and CDR2 LQKENI. The CDR3 protein is CASSPIMAESYGYTF. In DNA form, the CDR3 reads TGTGCCAGCTCACCGATTATGGCGGAAAGCTATGGCTACACCTTC. Full variable domain (outside the CDR3, taken from reference TRBV18 and TRBJ1-2): NAGVMQNPRHLVRRRGQEARLRCSPMKGHSHVYWYRQLPEEGLKFMVYLQKENIIDESGMPKERFSAEFPKEGPSILRIQQVVRGDSAAYFCASSPIMAESYGYTFGSGTRLTVV.

The CDR3 region has the DNA TGTGCCAGCAGCTCCCTATACTCCTACGAGCAGTACTTC. This codes for CASSSLYSYEQYF. The V gene is TRBV7-9, the J gene TRBJ2-7; no firm D call. This CDR3 has 13 residues. The V gene lost 4 bases and the J gene lost 0 bases, with 7 bases spanning the gap. CDR1 and CDR2 from the germline V gene are SEHNR and FQNEAQ (reference sequence).

This chain joins TRBV7-7 and TRBJ1-2; D may be TRBD1 (5 bases). The V gene's germline CDR1 is SSHAT and CDR2 FNYEAQ (reference sequence). V dropped 5 bases and J dropped 4 bases, with 23 bases sitting between them. The CDR3 is 17 amino acids. This CDR3 is CASSLQGSNTDLYGYTF. As DNA, the CDR3 is TGTGCCAGCAGCCTTCAGGGATCCAATACAGATCTCTATGGCTACACCTTC.

The J gene is TRBJ1-1, the V gene TRBV7-9; weak D call: TRBD1 (5 bases). The germline V and J ends were trimmed by 2 bases and 5 bases, with 15 bases remaining between them. Germline V CDR1 and CDR2: SEHNR, FQNEAQ (reference sequence). The CDR3 runs to 15 residues. The DNA for the CDR3 is TGTGCCAGCAGCTTATTCCAGGGTAAAGGGACTGAAGCTTTCTTT. This encodes CASSLFQGKGTEAFF.

The rearrangement joins TRBV4-1 to TRBJ2-7; D might be TRBD2 (6 bases). This CDR3 is built from 13 residues. Looked up from germline, CDR1 is MGHRA and CDR2 is YSYEKL. Trimming stripped 3 bases from V and 5 bases from J, with 11 bases between. As DNA, the CDR3 is TGCGCCAGCAGCCATTTGGGACTCGACGAGCAGTACTTC. Translated, it gives CASSHLGLDEQYF.

The chain uses TRBV11-1 and TRBJ1-6; 7 bases are shared with TRBD1. This CDR3 is 14 amino acids long. Germline CDR1 is SGHAT and CDR2 is FQDESV (reference sequence). Trimming at V came to 2 bases and at J to 9 bases, leaving 4 bases not matched to a gene. CDR3 nucleotide sequence: TGTGCCAGCAGCTTAACCCAGGGGGGTTCACCCCTCCACTTT. This codes for CASSLTQGGSPLHF.